Presented here are 25 T cell receptor beta chains from one specimen sequenced in a study of cytomegalovirus exposure and HLA in healthy donors. PCR involved 60 Vbeta and 13 Jbeta primers. Libraries were prepared by immunoSEQ multiplex PCR; TCRdb keeps only in-frame clonotypes and omits some of them. The table has approximately 220,000 clones, 65% to 85% seen once. The sample consisted of PBMCs. The origin of the receptors is a boy aged 2 to 10 in good health and CMV-seronegative.

The rearrangement joins TRBV25-1 to TRBJ2-3; 11 positions match TRBD2. The CDR3 is 16 amino acids. V shed 2 bases and J 4 bases; nucleotides not matched to a gene: 5. Germline CDR1 MGHDK, CDR2 SYGVNS. DNA of the CDR3: TGTGCCAGCAGTGAAATTAGCGGGAGGGCCCCAGATACGCAGTATTTT. Residues: CASSEISGRAPDTQYF.

The V and J genes are TRBV7-8 and TRBJ2-6; the D gene is possibly TRBD2 (7 bases). V was pared by 3 bases and J by 4 bases, with 10 bases between. The CDR3 runs 15 residues. Germline CDR1 reads SGHVS; CDR2 reads FQNEAQ. The CDR3 reads CASSFGGLGANVLTF. CDR3 DNA sequence: TGTGCCAGCAGCTTCGGGGGGCTCGGGGCCAACGTCCTGACTTTC.

Written as DNA, the CDR3 is TGTGCCAGCAGCTTCCCTAACTTAAGCTCCTACGAGCAGTACTTC. It specifies CASSFPNLSSYEQYF. The V gene is TRBV7-6, the J gene TRBJ2-7; no clear D gene. The CDR3 sequence is 15 residues long. From germline, CDR1 is SGHVS and CDR2 FNYEAQ. V was trimmed by 3 bases and J by 0 bases, leaving 12 bases between them. Filled out from reference TRBV7-6 and TRBJ2-7, the complete variable domain reads GAGVSQSPRYKVTKRGQDVALRCDPISGHVSLYWYRQALGQGPEFLTYFNYEAQQDKSGLPNDRFSAERPEGSISTLTIQRTEQRDSAMYRCASSFPNLSSYEQYFGPGTRLTVT.

This rearrangement joins TRBV25-1 to TRBJ2-7, with TRBD2 matching 7 bases. V lost 5 bases to trimming and J lost 7 bases; unmatched junction nucleotides: 11. Germline V gene sequence: CDR1 MGHDK, CDR2 SYGVNS. This CDR3 has 14 amino acids. In nucleotides, the CDR3 is TGTGCCAGCAGTCCTAGACTAGCTTTTGGTGAGCAGTACTTC. Protein product: CASSPRLAFGEQYF.

The rearrangement joins TRBV9 to TRBJ2-2; D not certain. The V gene lost 4 bases and the J gene lost 6 bases, with 13 bases spanning the gap. Per germline, CDR1 SGDLS and CDR2 YYNGEE. The CDR3 contains 14 residues. CDR3 amino acids: CASSPISGPGELFF. CDR3 sequence (DNA): TGTGCCAGCAGCCCTATCTCAGGTCCCGGGGAGCTGTTTTTT.

The rearrangement joins TRBV18 to TRBJ2-1, with a possible D match to TRBD2 (5 bases). Germline values: CDR1 KGHSH, CDR2 LQKENI. This CDR3 spans 19 amino acids. V was trimmed by 0 bases and J by 1 base, leaving 19 bases between them. As DNA, the CDR3 is TGTGCCAGCTCACCACCGGGGAGCCTAGGTCTGCGATCCTACAATGAGCAGTTCTTC. Amino acid sequence: CASSPPGSLGLRSYNEQFF.

The chain joins TRBV30 to TRBJ1-1; the D gene is possibly TRBD1 (5 bases). Trimming shortened V by 1 base and J by 4 bases, and 16 bases separated the two germline ends. The CDR3 extends over 15 amino acids. Looked up from germline, CDR1 is GTSNPN and CDR2 is SVGIG (reference sequence). This CDR3 reads CAWSDGGVRITEAFF. CDR3 nucleotide sequence: TGTGCCTGGAGTGACGGGGGTGTGAGAATCACTGAAGCTTTCTTT.

The CDR3 DNA reads TGTGCCAGCACCCAACTCCTAGCGGGGGATGGGAATGAGCAGTTCTTC. It translates to CASTQLLAGDGNEQFF. This chain joins TRBV13 and TRBJ2-1; 10 bases agree with TRBD2. The junction had 13 bases not matched to a gene; V was cut back by 7 bases and J by 7 bases. The CDR3 loop spans 16 amino acids. Germline-derived CDR1 and CDR2 are PRHDT and FYEKMQ (reference sequence).

CDR3 residues: CASSLQGPIHGYTF. Written as DNA, the CDR3 is TGTGCCAGCAGCTTACAGGGCCCGATTCATGGCTACACCTTC. V gene TRBV5-8 combines with J gene TRBJ1-2; a weak D match, TRBD1 (6 bases). Trimming left V 2 bases short and J 6 bases short, with 14 bases between. The CDR3 has 14 residues. Looked up from germline, CDR1 is SGHTS and CDR2 is YDEGEE.

The chain uses TRBV7-9 and TRBJ1-2; D not resolved. Germline V gene data show CDR1 as SEHNR and CDR2 as FQNEAQ (reference sequence). The germline V and J ends were trimmed by 5 bases and 8 bases, with 18 bases remaining between them. The CDR3 has 14 residues. The CDR3 reads CASSVSGSPGGYTF. CDR3 nucleotides: TGTGCCAGCAGCGTGTCCGGGTCCCCGGGAGGCTACACCTTC.

The J gene is TRBJ2-5, the V gene TRBV5-1; D possibly corresponds to TRBD2 (6 bases). The CDR3 has 13 residues. From germline, CDR1 is SGHRS and CDR2 YFSETQ. Trimming pared 3 bases from V and 5 bases from J, leaving 11 bases between. CDR3 in amino acids: CASSSGDGETQYF. CDR3 DNA sequence: TGCGCCAGCAGCTCGGGGGATGGGGAGACCCAGTACTTC.

This clone was recorded only once. The chain links TRBV5-4 to TRBJ1-6, with 9 bases lining up with TRBD1. Germline lookup yields CDR1 SGHNT and CDR2 YYREEE (reference sequence). J was trimmed by 5 bases and V by 4 bases; bases with no gene match: 7. The CDR3 consists of 16 residues. Written as DNA, the CDR3 is TGTGCCAGCAGCCCGATGACAGGGGGAGATAATTCACCCCTCCACTTT. Protein product: CASSPMTGGDNSPLHF.

The rearrangement joins TRBV15 to TRBJ2-7; 7 nucleotides agree with TRBD1. Trimming removed 8 bases from V and 7 bases from J; junction bases left unmatched: 14. Germline V lookup: CDR1 LNHNV, CDR2 YYDKDF (reference sequence). This CDR3 region has 14 residues. The CDR3: CATARGTVQWEQYF. The CDR3 nucleotides read TGTGCCACCGCCCGAGGGACAGTCCAGTGGGAGCAGTACTTC.

This clone was recorded only once. The chain is built from TRBV19 and TRBJ2-6; 8 bases fit TRBD1. The V segment lost 3 bases and the J segment 0 bases; nucleotides outside the gene matches: 7. CDR3 size: 18 residues. Germline V CDR1 and CDR2: LNHDA, SQIVND (reference sequence). CDR3 DNA: TGTGCCAGTAGTATTTCAACAGGGGGGCCCTCTGGGGCCAACGTCCTGACTTTC. Translating it yields CASSISTGGPSGANVLTF.

A note on this clone: The sample holds other DNA sequences that translate to the same CDR3. This chain uses TRBV7-2 with TRBJ2-7; 9 nucleotides line up with TRBD2. Germline V gene lookup returns CDR1 SGHTA and CDR2 FQGNSA. The CDR3 has 15 residues. Trimming removed 1 base from V and 1 base from J; junction bases left unmatched: 2. Written as DNA, the CDR3 is TGTGCCAGCAGCTTAGAGAGCGGGGGGTCCTACGAGCAGTACTTC. It is translated as CASSLESGGSYEQYF.

This clone was recorded once. The V gene is TRBV5-1, the J gene TRBJ1-1; tentative D call: TRBD1 (6 bases). The germline V gene has CDR1 SGHRS and CDR2 YFSETQ. Trimming stripped 0 bases from V and 7 bases from J, with 13 bases between. The CDR3 runs to 14 residues. The CDR3 DNA reads as TGCGCCAGCAGCTTGGCTCGACAGGCTAATGAAGCTTTCTTT. Translated, it gives CASSLARQANEAFF.

This chain joins TRBV30 and TRBJ2-3; 9 positions agree with TRBD2. The CDR3 sequence is 16 residues long. J was trimmed by 4 bases and V by 0 bases; bases with no gene match: 8. CDR1 GTSNPN and CDR2 SVGIG come from the germline V gene (reference sequence). The CDR3 loop is CAWSVIGTSPADTQYF. Here the CDR3 DNA reads TGTGCCTGGAGTGTTATCGGGACTAGCCCGGCAGATACGCAGTATTTT.

The genes are TRBV6-5 and TRBJ2-1; 9 bases agree with TRBD1. This CDR3 has 15 residues. J gave up 2 bases and V 6 bases, and 5 bases lay outside the gene matches. CDR1 and CDR2 (germline): MNHEY, SVGAGI. The CDR3 reads CASSAGTGPYNEQFF. CDR3 DNA: TGTGCCAGCAGCGCCGGGACAGGGCCCTACAATGAGCAGTTCTTC.

This clone is a singleton in its sample. The chain links TRBV7-2 to TRBJ2-7; D call uncertain. The length of the CDR3 is 16 residues. Germline V lookup: CDR1 SGHTA, CDR2 FQGNSA. The V gene lost 5 bases and the J gene lost 0 bases, with 17 bases spanning the gap. As DNA, the CDR3 is TGTGCCAGCAGCCCAACCCGGCAGGCCGCCTCCTACGAGCAGTACTTC. As protein: CASSPTRQAASYEQYF.

The chain couples TRBV6-1 to TRBJ2-2; a weak D match, TRBD2 (5 bases). This CDR3 contains 14 residues. V lost 7 bases, J lost 5 bases, and 14 bases lay in between. Germline-derived CDR1 and CDR2 are MNHNS and SASEGT. CDR3 sequence: CASNLLGETGELFF. As DNA, the CDR3 is TGTGCCAGCAATCTACTAGGAGAGACCGGGGAGCTGTTTTTT.

This chain links TRBV4-1 with TRBJ2-7, with D perhaps matching TRBD2 (6 bases). The CDR3 consists of 16 residues. Between the trimmed V and J ends, which lost 2 bases and 6 bases, there was a span of 20 bases. The V gene's germline CDR1 is MGHRA and CDR2 YSYEKL. The CDR3 DNA is TGCGCCAGCAGCCAAATCCTGGGACTCCCAATAAGCGAGCAGTACTTC. Protein product: CASSQILGLPISEQYF.

J is TRBJ1-2 and V is TRBV19; D is undetermined. This CDR3 spans 14 amino acids. The V and J ends lost 1 base and 4 bases respectively, with 10 bases between them. Germline V lookup: CDR1 LNHDA, CDR2 SQIVND (reference sequence). The DNA for the CDR3 is TGTGCCAGTAGTATAGCCCTTGGAGGCTATGGCTACACCTTC. This encodes CASSIALGGYGYTF.

The chain couples TRBV30 to TRBJ1-1; D not certain. The CDR3 has 10 amino acids. The V and J ends lost 8 bases and 11 bases respectively, with 15 bases between them. Germline assignment: CDR1 GTSNPN and CDR2 SVGIG (reference sequence). This CDR3 reads CAIGRSNAFF. The CDR3 bases are TGTGCCATTGGGCGTTCCAATGCTTTCTTT.

This chain joins TRBV19 and TRBJ2-5, with D maybe TRBD1 (5 bases). Germline CDR1 and CDR2: LNHDA and SQIVND (reference sequence). Trimming shortened V by 0 bases and J by 4 bases, and 12 bases separated the two germline ends. The CDR3 has 15 residues. Here the CDR3 reads CASSIEQGLAETQYF. The CDR3 DNA follows: TGTGCCAGTAGTATAGAGCAGGGTTTGGCAGAGACCCAGTACTTC. The variable domain in full, completed from reference TRBV19 and TRBJ2-5, reads DGGITQSPKYLFRKEGQNVTLSCEQNLNHDAMYWYRQDPGQGLRLIYYSQIVNDFQKGDIAEGYSVSREKKESFPLTVTSAQKNPTAFYLCASSIEQGLAETQYFGPGTRLLVL.

A note on this clone: Distinct nucleotide sequences in the sample also encode this CDR3. J is TRBJ2-5 and V is TRBV20-1; D remains unclear. This CDR3 region has 11 residues. The V gene lost 2 bases and the J gene lost 1 base, with 2 bases spanning the gap. The V gene's germline CDR1 is DFQATT and CDR2 SNEGSKA (reference sequence). For the CDR3, the DNA is TGCAGTGCTAGACTCCAAGAGACCCAGTACTTC. Its translation is CSARLQETQYF.